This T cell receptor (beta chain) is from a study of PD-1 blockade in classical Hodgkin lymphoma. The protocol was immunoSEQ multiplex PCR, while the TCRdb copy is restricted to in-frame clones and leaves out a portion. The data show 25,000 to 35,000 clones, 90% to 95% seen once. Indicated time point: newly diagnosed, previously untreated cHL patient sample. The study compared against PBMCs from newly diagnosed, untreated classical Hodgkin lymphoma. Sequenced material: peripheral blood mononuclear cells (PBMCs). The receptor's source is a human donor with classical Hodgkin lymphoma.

CDR3: CASSLGSGGRTEAFF. For the CDR3, the DNA is TGTGCCAGCAGCTTAGGATCGGGGGGCAGGACTGAAGCTTTCTTT. The chain uses TRBV7-9 and TRBJ1-1; maybe TRBD1 (6 bases). Germline V CDR1 and CDR2: SEHNR, FQNEAQ (reference sequence). This CDR3 has 15 amino acids. V lost 1 base and J lost 5, with 14 bases in between.